A single T cell receptor beta chain is shown here with its context. No antigen is known for it. Some clones are missing from TCRdb's copy, which holds only in-frame ones; the method was immunoSEQ multiplex PCR. The table lists tens of thousands of clones, 85% to 90% of them singletons. The sample originates from a study of graft-versus-host responses after intestinal transplantation. Study summary: Following induction with anti-thymocyte globulin, all recipients were given tacrolimus and steroids for two to three years.

V dropped 0 bases and J dropped 7; count of bases not matched to a gene: 5. The CDR3 has 15 residues. In germline, CDR1 is SGDLS, CDR2 YYNGEE. Study-level findings and limits: The highest levels of circulating GvH clones went along with early declines in HvG clones after transplant.

Sequences were derived from unstimulated CD4+ T cells sorted from spleen or lymph node cells, sampled before intestinal transplant. The receptor comes from a human donor who received an intestinal transplant. The chain couples TRBV9 to TRBJ1-5; 9 positions match TRBD1. CDR3: CASSVGTGARQPQHF. The CDR3 DNA sequence: TGTGCCAGCAGCGTAGGGACAGGGGCAAGGCAGCCCCAGCATTTT.